Presented here are 21 T cell receptor beta chains from one specimen sequenced in a study of OX40 agonist ivuxolimab in advanced cancers. TCRdb's copy holds only in-frame clones and misses some; the assay was immunoSEQ multiplex PCR. The sample comprises tens of thousands of clones, 75% to 90% of which are singletons, and roughly 13% rests with the top ten. Specimen: CD4+ or CD8+ T cells sorted from blood, collected in a trial of the OX40 agonist ivuxolimab. Source of these receptors: an adult with an advanced solid tumor such as melanoma, head and neck, liver or kidney cancer.

The chain combines TRBV4-2 with TRBJ2-2; perhaps TRBD1 as D (5 bases). Per the germline V gene, CDR1 is LGHNA and CDR2 is YNFKEQ. The length of the CDR3 is 16 residues. Deletions cut 1 base from V and 6 bases from J, with 15 bases between. The CDR3 spells CASSQAQGGTSGELFF. DNA for the CDR3: TGTGCCAGCAGCCAAGCGCAGGGCGGAACCTCCGGGGAGCTGTTTTTT.

V gene TRBV27 combines with J gene TRBJ1-1; D is ambiguous. V lost 3 bases to trimming and J lost 4 bases, with 12 bases between them. The germline V gene has CDR1 MNHEY and CDR2 SMNVEV (reference sequence). This CDR3 has 14 residues. The CDR3 here is CASSLGPSGTEAFF. CDR3 in DNA: TGTGCCAGCAGTTTGGGTCCTTCGGGCACTGAAGCTTTCTTT.

The chain joins TRBV28 to TRBJ2-4; TRBD1 aligns across 12 bases. The V gene's germline CDR1 is MDHEN and CDR2 SYDVKM. V was clipped by 6 bases and J by 8 bases; unmatched bases: 14. The CDR3 has 17 amino acids. The CDR3 loop is CASRSPGTGGERYIQYF. CDR3 in DNA: TGTGCCAGCAGGTCACCTGGGACAGGGGGCGAACGATACATTCAGTACTTC. Using reference TRBV28 and TRBJ2-4 for the parts outside the CDR3, the full variable domain is DVKVTQSSRYLVKRTGEKVFLECVQDMDHENMFWYRQDPGLGLRLIYFSYDVKMKEKGDIPEGYSVSREKKERFSLILESASTNQTSMYLCASRSPGTGGERYIQYFGAGTRLSVL.

This rearrangement joins TRBV15 to TRBJ2-7, with a tentative D call TRBD2 (6 bases). This CDR3 spans 16 amino acids. V lost 1 base, J lost 3 bases, and 16 bases lay in between. CDR1 and CDR2 from the germline V gene are LNHNV and YYDKDF (reference sequence). DNA for the CDR3: TGTGCCACCAGCAGAGGTTTAGGAGGGGCAAACTACGAGCAGTACTTC. It codes for CATSRGLGGANYEQYF.

J is TRBJ2-5 and V is TRBV5-1; a possible D gene is TRBD1 (6 bases). Trimming removed 3 bases at V and 5 bases at J, with 14 bases between. Per the germline V gene, CDR1 is SGHRS and CDR2 is YFSETQ. CDR3 length: 14 amino acids. The CDR3 nucleotides read TGCGCCAGCAGCTATTACCAGGGGTCTGAGACCCAGTACTTC. Protein sequence: CASSYYQGSETQYF.

In DNA form, the CDR3 reads TGTGCCAGCAGTGACTCGACTAACACCGGGGAGCTGTTTTTT. This sequence encodes CASSDSTNTGELFF. This rearrangement joins TRBV6-4 to TRBJ2-2; D is unclear. CDR3 length: 14 amino acids. V was shortened by 0 bases and J by 2 bases, with 4 bases between the two germline ends. Germline lookup yields CDR1 MRHNA and CDR2 SNTAGT.

The rearrangement joins TRBV7-3 to TRBJ2-5; tentatively, D is TRBD1 or TRBD2 (5 bases each). The CDR3 runs to 13 residues. V gave up 6 bases and J gave up 5 bases, with 13 bases separating them. CDR1 SGHTA and CDR2 FQGTGA come from the germline V gene. The CDR3 coding sequence is TGTGCCAGCAGTCGGGACGTGGCGGAGACCCAGTACTTC. Translated, it gives CASSRDVAETQYF.

V and J are TRBV6-1 and TRBJ2-5, with 9 nucleotides matching TRBD1. Germline V gene sequence: CDR1 MNHNS, CDR2 SASEGT. This CDR3 is 13 amino acids long. V trimming: 7 bases; J trimming: 5 bases; junction bases outside the gene matches: 5. CDR3 region: CASTYRGLETQYF. The CDR3 DNA reads as TGTGCCAGCACTTACAGGGGGCTGGAGACCCAGTACTTC.

There are a few counts of this clone. The genes are TRBV7-9 and TRBJ2-5, with D possibly being TRBD1 (5 bases). V lost 5 bases to trimming and J lost 4 bases, with 11 bases between them. This CDR3 has 13 residues. Germline V gene sequence: CDR1 SEHNR, CDR2 FQNEAQ (reference sequence). CDR3 region: CASSPKGPETQYF. The CDR3, as DNA: TGTGCCAGCAGCCCAAAGGGGCCAGAGACCCAGTACTTC. Looking up the rest from reference TRBV7-9 and TRBJ2-5 gives the full variable domain: DTGVSQNPRHKITKRGQNVTFRCDPISEHNRLYWYRQTLGQGPEFLTYFQNEAQLEKSRLLSDRFSAERPKGSFSTLEIQRTEQGDSAMYLCASSPKGPETQYFGPGTRLLVL.

The chain recombines TRBV11-1 with TRBJ2-5; D call uncertain. V shed 5 bases and J shed 0 bases, with 13 bases lying between them. The CDR3 totals 15 residues. The germline gives CDR1 SGHAT, CDR2 FQDESV (reference sequence). DNA of the CDR3: TGTGCCAGCAGCGCATACCGCTCCTACCAAGAGACCCAGTACTTC. As protein: CASSAYRSYQETQYF.

This clone was counted a single time. The genes are TRBV12-5 and TRBJ2-2; D possibly corresponds to TRBD1 (6 bases). Trimming left V 0 bases short and J 5 bases short, with 13 bases between. There are 16 residues in the CDR3. The germline V gene has CDR1 LGHNT and CDR2 FRNRAP. CDR3 protein: CASGLVLHRETGELFF. CDR3 DNA: TGTGCTAGTGGTTTGGTACTACACAGGGAGACCGGGGAGCTGTTTTTT.

The chain recombines TRBV5-1 with TRBJ2-5; D is unresolved. TRBJ2-7 explains the end of the DNA better; the J call may be wrong. The CDR3 spans 11 residues. Germline values: CDR1 SGHRS, CDR2 YFSETQ. The CDR3 here is CASSLGYEQYF. In DNA form, the CDR3 reads TGCGCCAGCAGCTTGGGCTACGAGCAGTACTTC.

This chain connects TRBV28 to TRBJ1-1; D uncertain. CDR1 is MDHEN, CDR2 SYDVKM, per germline. The V and J ends lost 2 bases and 2 bases respectively, with 6 bases between them. The CDR3 is 13 residues long. For the CDR3, the DNA is TGTGCCAGCAGTTTACAGATCAACACTGAAGCTTTCTTT. Its translation is CASSLQINTEAFF.

V and J are TRBV5-6 and TRBJ2-1; unclear D gene. Germline-derived CDR1 and CDR2 are SGHDT and YYEEEE. The CDR3 consists of 13 residues. Trimming cost V 9 bases and J 6 bases, with 16 bases left between them. CDR3 in amino acids: CATGDSWANEQFF. CDR3 sequence (DNA): TGTGCCACCGGTGATAGCTGGGCCAATGAGCAGTTCTTC.

The V and J genes are TRBV4-2 and TRBJ2-7, with TRBD1 identical over 8 bases. The CDR3 has 16 amino acids. Germline V lookup: CDR1 LGHNA, CDR2 YNFKEQ. V was clipped by 2 bases and J by 1 base; unmatched bases: 7. The CDR3, as DNA: TGTGCCAGCAGCCAATACACAGGGGGTAGTTCCTACGAGCAGTACTTC. Protein sequence: CASSQYTGGSSYEQYF.

The V gene is TRBV2, the J gene TRBJ2-1; TRBD2 matches 10 bases. V lost 2 bases and J lost 9; bases outside the gene matches: 13. This CDR3 comprises 17 residues. Germline V gene data show CDR1 as SNHLY and CDR2 as FYNNEI. The CDR3 DNA follows: TGTGCCAGCAGTGAAAGGGCTAGCGGGGGCCCCCCGGGTGAGCAGTTCTTC. Its protein product is CASSERASGGPPGEQFF.

The V call is TRBV15, the J call TRBJ1-2, with 10 bases matching TRBD1. V dropped 1 base and J dropped 1; count of bases not matched to a gene: 9. Germline CDR1 reads LNHNV; CDR2 reads YYDKDF (reference sequence). The CDR3 contains 18 residues. As DNA, the CDR3 is TGTGCCACCAGCAGAGGGGGGACAGGGGACCTTCTTAACTATGGCTACACCTTC. It codes for CATSRGGTGDLLNYGYTF.

The rearrangement joins TRBV28 to TRBJ2-2, with D perhaps matching TRBD1 or TRBD2 (5 bases each). The V gene lost 7 bases and the J gene lost 2 bases, with 17 bases spanning the gap. The germline V gene has CDR1 MDHEN and CDR2 SYDVKM. The CDR3 covers 16 residues. The CDR3 loop reads CASIRSGTKNTGELFF. The CDR3, as DNA: TGTGCCAGCATCCGCTCCGGGACCAAAAACACCGGGGAGCTGTTTTTT.

Regarding this clone: Mismatch with germline at one junction end may stem from a read error. At the DNA level, this CDR3 is encoded by other sequences in the same sample as well. This chain links TRBV7-9 with TRBJ2-7; a possible D gene is TRBD2 (5 bases). The germline CDR1 and CDR2 sequences are SEHNR and FQNEAQ (reference sequence). There are 13 residues in the CDR3. The CDR3 loop is CASSLARDYEQYF. The CDR3 bases are TGTGCCAGCAGCTTAGCGAGGGATTACGAGCAGTATTTC. The complete variable domain, with remaining parts taken from reference TRBV7-9 and TRBJ2-7, reads DTGVSQNPRHKITKRGQNVTFRCDPISEHNRLYWYRQTLGQGPEFLTYFQNEAQLEKSRLLSDRFSAERPKGSFSTLEIQRTEQGDSAMYLCASSLARDYEQYFGPGTRLTVT.

The genes are TRBV7-2 and TRBJ1-2; D unclear. Deletions cut 4 bases from V and 7 bases from J, with 10 bases between. Germline assignment: CDR1 SGHTA and CDR2 FQGNSA. This CDR3 region has 12 residues. As DNA, the CDR3 is TGTGCCAGCAGCTCCGCAGGATCTGGCTACACCTTC. Translating gives CASSSAGSGYTF.

The gene calls are TRBV7-6 and TRBJ1-2, with 8 bases matching TRBD1. V shed 5 bases and J 6 bases; nucleotides not matched to a gene: 5. This CDR3 has 13 residues. Germline-derived CDR1 and CDR2 are SGHVS and FNYEAQ. The CDR3 region has the DNA TGTGCCAGCAGCCGCAGGGGGCTGGATGGCTACACCTTC. Protein: CASSRRGLDGYTF.